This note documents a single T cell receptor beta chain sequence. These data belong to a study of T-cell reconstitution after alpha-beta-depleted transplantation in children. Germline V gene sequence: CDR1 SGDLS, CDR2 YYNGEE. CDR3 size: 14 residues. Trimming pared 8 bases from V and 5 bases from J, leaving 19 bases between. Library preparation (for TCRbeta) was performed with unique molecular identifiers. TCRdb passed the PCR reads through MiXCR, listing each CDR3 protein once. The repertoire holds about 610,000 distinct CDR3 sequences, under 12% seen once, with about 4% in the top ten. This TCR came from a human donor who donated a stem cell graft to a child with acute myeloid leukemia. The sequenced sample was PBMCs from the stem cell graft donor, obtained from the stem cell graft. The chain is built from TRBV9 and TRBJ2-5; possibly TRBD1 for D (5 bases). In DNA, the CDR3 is TGTGCCAGTAGCAGGGAACCCCATGGGGAGACCCAGTACTTC. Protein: CASSREPHGETQYF.